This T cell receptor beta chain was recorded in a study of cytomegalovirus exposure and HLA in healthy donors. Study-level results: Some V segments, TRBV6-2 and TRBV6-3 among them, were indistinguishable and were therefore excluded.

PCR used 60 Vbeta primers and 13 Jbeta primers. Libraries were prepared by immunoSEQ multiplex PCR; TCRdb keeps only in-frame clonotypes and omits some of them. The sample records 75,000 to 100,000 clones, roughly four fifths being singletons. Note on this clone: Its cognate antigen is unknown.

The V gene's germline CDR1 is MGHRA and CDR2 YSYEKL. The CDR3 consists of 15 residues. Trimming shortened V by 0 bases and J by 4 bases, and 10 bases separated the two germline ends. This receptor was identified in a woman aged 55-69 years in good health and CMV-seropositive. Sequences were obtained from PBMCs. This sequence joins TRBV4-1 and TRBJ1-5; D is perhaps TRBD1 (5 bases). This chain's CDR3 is CASSQERQGNQPQHF. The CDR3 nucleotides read TGCGCCAGCAGCCAAGAACGGCAGGGTAATCAGCCCCAGCATTTT.